This TCR beta chain was captured by sequencing in a study of T cell responses to AZD1222 COVID-19 vaccine. The CDR3 is 13 residues long. Unmatched junction bases numbered 6, after V lost 5 bases and J lost 5 bases. Germline V lookup: CDR1 SQVTM, CDR2 ANQGSEA. Sequenced by immunoSEQ multiplex PCR; TCRdb stores in-frame clones only, minus some. This table has more than 85,000 clones, nearly 90% appearing once. The chain links TRBV29-1 to TRBJ2-5, with 9 bases that match TRBD1. This clonotype was sampled from an adult who received the AZD1222 COVID-19 vaccine. Specimen: peripheral blood, collected 28 days after the second AZD1222 dose. CDR3 region: CSVRQGGAETQYF. DNA of the CDR3: TGCAGCGTTAGACAGGGGGGTGCGGAGACCCAGTACTTC.